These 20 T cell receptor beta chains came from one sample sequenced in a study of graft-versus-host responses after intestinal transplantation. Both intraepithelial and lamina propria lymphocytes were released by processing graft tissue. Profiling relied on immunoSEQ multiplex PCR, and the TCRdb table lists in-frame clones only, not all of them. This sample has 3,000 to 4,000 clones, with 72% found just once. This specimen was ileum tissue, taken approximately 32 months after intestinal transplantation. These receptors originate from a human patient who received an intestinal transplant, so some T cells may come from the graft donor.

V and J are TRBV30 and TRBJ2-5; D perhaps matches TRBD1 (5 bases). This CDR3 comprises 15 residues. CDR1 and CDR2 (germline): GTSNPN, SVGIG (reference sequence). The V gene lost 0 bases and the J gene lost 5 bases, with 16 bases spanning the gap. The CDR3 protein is CAWSVGFRGRETQYF. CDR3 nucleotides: TGTGCCTGGAGTGTAGGCTTTAGGGGCCGGGAGACCCAGTACTTC.

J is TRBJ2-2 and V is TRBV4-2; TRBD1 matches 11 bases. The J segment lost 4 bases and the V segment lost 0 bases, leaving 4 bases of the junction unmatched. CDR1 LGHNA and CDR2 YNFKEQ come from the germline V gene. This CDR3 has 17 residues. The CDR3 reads CASSQDRGTGGTGELFF. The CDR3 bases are TGTGCCAGCAGCCAAGATCGAGGGACAGGGGGCACCGGGGAGCTGTTTTTT.

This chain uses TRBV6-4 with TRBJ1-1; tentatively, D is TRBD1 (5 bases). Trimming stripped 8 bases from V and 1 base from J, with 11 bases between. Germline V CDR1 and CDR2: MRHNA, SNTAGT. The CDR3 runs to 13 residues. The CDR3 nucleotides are TGTGCCAGCCCTGACAGTCCGAACACTGAAGCTTTCTTT. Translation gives CASPDSPNTEAFF.

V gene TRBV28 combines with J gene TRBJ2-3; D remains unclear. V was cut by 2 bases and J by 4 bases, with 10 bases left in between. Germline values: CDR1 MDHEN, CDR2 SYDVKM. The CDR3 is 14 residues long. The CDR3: CASSLGSHPDTQYF. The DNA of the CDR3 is TGTGCCAGCAGTTTAGGGTCCCATCCAGATACGCAGTATTTT.

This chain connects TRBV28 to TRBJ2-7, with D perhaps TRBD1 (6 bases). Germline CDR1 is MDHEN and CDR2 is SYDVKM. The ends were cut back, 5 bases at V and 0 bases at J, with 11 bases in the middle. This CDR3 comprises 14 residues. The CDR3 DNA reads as TGTGCCAGCAGTCCCCGGGACAACTCCTACGAGCAGTACTTC. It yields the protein CASSPRDNSYEQYF.

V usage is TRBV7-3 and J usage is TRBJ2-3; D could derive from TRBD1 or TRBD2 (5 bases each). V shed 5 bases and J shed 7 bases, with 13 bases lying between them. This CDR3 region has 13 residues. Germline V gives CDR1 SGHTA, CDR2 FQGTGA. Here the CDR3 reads CASSAPGGNTQYF. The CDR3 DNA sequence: TGTGCCAGCAGCGCGCCTGGGGGAAATACGCAGTATTTT.

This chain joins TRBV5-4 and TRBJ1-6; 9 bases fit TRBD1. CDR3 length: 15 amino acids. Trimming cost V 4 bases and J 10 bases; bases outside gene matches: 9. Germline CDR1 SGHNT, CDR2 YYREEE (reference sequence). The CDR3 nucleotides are TGTGCCAGCAGCCGGGGACAGGGAAAAAGGTCACCCCTCCACTTT. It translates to CASSRGQGKRSPLHF.

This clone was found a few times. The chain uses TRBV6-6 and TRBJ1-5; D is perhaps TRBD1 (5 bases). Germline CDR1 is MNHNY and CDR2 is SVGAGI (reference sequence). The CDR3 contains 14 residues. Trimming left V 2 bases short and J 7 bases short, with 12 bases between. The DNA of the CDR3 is TGTGCCAGCAGTTACGGGCAGGGTGCGCAGCCCCAGCATTTT. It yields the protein CASSYGQGAQPQHF.

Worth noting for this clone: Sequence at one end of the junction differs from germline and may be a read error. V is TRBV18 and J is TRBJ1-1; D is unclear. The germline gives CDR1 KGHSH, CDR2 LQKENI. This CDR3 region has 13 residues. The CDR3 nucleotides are TGTGCCAGCTCATCCAACAGTGACGGCGAAGTTTTCTTT. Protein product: CASSSNSDGEVFF.

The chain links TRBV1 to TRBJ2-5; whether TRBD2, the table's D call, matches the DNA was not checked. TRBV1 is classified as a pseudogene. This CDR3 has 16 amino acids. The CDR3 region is CTSSQPSGRAAETQYF. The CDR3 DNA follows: TGCACCAGCAGCCAACCTAGCGGGAGGGCCGCGGAGACCCAGTACTTC.

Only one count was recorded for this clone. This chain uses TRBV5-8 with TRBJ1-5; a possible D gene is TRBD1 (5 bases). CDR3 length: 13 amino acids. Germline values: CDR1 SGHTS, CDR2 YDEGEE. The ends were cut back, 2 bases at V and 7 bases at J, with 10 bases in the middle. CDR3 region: CASSLGVGQPQHF. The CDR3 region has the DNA TGTGCCAGCAGCTTAGGGGTGGGGCAGCCCCAGCATTTT.

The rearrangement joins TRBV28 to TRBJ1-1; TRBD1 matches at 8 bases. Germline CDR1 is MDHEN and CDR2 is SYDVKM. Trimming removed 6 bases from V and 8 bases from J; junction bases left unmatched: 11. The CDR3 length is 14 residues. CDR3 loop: CASSRGWAGGEAFF. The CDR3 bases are TGTGCCAGCAGCCGCGGCTGGGCAGGGGGCGAAGCTTTCTTT.

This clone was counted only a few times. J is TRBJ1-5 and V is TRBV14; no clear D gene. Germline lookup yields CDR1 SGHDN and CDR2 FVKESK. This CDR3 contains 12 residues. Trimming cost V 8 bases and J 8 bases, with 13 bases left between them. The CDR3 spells CASRRGWKPQHF. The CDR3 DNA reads TGTGCCAGCCGGAGAGGCTGGAAGCCCCAGCATTTT. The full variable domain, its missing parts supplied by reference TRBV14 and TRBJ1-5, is EAGVTQFPSHSVIEKGQTVTLRCDPISGHDNLYWYRRVMGKEIKFLLHFVKESKQDESGMPNNRFLAERTGGTYSTLKVQPAELEDSGVYFCASRRGWKPQHFGDGTRLSIL.

The CDR3 DNA is TGTGCCAGTAGTTGGGGGAACACTGAAGCTTTCTTT. As protein: CASSWGNTEAFF. The chain links TRBV19 to TRBJ1-1; D ambiguous. The CDR3 totals 12 residues. Germline CDR1 is LNHDA and CDR2 is SQIVND (reference sequence). V dropped 5 bases and J dropped 1 base, with 5 bases sitting between them.

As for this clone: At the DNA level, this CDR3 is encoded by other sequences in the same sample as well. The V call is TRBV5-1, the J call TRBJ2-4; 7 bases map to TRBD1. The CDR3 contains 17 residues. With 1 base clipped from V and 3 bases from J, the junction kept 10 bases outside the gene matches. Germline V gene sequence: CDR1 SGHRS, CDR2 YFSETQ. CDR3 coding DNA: TGCGCCAGCAGCTTGCTCCCTGACAGGGTGGGCAAAAACATTCAGTACTTC. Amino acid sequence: CASSLLPDRVGKNIQYF.

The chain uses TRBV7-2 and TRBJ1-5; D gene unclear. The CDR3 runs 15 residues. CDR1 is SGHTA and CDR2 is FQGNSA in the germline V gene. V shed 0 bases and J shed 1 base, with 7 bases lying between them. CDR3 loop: CASSLAGGSNQPQHF. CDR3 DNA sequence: TGTGCCAGCAGCTTAGCGGGAGGAAGCAATCAGCCCCAGCATTTT.

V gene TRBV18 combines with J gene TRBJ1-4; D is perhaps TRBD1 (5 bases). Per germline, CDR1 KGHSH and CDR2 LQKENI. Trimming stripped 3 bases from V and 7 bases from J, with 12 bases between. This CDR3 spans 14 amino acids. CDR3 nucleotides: TGTGCCAGCTCACCGACAGTCGCCTTTGAAAAACTGTTTTTT. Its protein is CASSPTVAFEKLFF.

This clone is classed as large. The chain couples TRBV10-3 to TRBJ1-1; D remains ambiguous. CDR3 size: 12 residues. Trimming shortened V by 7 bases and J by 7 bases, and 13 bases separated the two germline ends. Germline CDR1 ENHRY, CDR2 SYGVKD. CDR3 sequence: CAIMSQAFEAFF. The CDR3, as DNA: TGTGCCATCATGAGTCAGGCGTTTGAAGCTTTCTTT.

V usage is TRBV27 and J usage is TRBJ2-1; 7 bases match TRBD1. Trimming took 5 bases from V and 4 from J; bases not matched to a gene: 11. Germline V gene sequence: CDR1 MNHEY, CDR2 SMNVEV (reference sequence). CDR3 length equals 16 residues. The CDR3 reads CASSPGTRQGYNEQFF. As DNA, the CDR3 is TGTGCCAGCAGTCCTGGAACGCGACAGGGATACAATGAGCAGTTCTTC.

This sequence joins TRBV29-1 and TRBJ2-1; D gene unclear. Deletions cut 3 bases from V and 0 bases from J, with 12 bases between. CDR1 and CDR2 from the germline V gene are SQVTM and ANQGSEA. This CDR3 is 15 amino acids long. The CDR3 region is CSVEVGISSYNEQFF. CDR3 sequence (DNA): TGCAGCGTTGAGGTAGGAATTAGCTCCTACAATGAGCAGTTCTTC.